Below, 4 T cell receptor beta chains from the same sample are listed, as sequenced in a study of identical twins (dated by TCRdb to about 2016). To prepare the library, 5' RACE was applied. Sequencing was performed on an Illumina HiSeq 2000. TCRdb trimmed the raw reads at Q25, called clones with MiXCR and kept productive beta chains. When rows share a CDR3 protein, they turn into one entry using the most common DNA and genes. The sample profile shows 400,000 to 650,000 distinct CDR3 sequences; 20% to 25% of them were found once. The ten largest clones capture about 0.93% of the sample. These data were also filed under a second study, of T cells expressing NK-cell markers.

Sequencing input: CD4+ T cells sorted from blood. The receptors stem from a woman under 30 in good health.

The rearrangement uses TRBV7-2 and TRBJ2-4; either TRBD1 or TRBD2 may supply D (5 bases each). Germline CDR1 SGHTA, CDR2 FQGNSA. The germline V and J ends were trimmed by 5 bases and 0 bases, with 11 bases remaining between them. The CDR3 contains 15 residues. The CDR3 loop reads CASSAGAVAKNIQYF. In nucleotides, the CDR3 is TGTGCCAGCAGCGCCGGGGCAGTAGCCAAAAACATTCAGTACTTC.

This clonotype was detected a few times. The chain has TRBV14 and TRBJ1-1, with 7 nucleotides matching TRBD1. Germline V gene data show CDR1 as SGHDN and CDR2 as FVKESK. The CDR3 loop spans 13 amino acids. Losses at the gene ends were 4 bases for V and 5 bases for J; bases not matched to a gene: 4. The CDR3 region has the DNA TGTGCCAGCAGCCGACAGGGATTAACTGAAGCTTTCTTT. This gives the protein CASSRQGLTEAFF.

This clonotype was seen only a few times. This CDR3 is CSARVLQRGYTF. The DNA of the CDR3 is TGCAGTGCTAGGGTACTACAGCGGGGCTACACCTTC. The chain uses TRBV20-1 and TRBJ1-2, with D uncertain. This CDR3 has 12 amino acids. V was shortened by 3 bases and J by 8 bases, with 13 bases between the two germline ends. Per the germline V gene, CDR1 is DFQATT and CDR2 is SNEGSKA (reference sequence).

This clonotype was seen a few times. This rearrangement joins TRBV6-1 to TRBJ2-7, with 10 positions matching TRBD1. There are 13 residues in the CDR3. Germline V gives CDR1 MNHNS, CDR2 SASEGT. V lost 11 bases, J lost 5 bases, and 9 bases stayed unmatched. The chain's CDR3 is CAVQGQGRNEQYF. CDR3 nucleotide sequence: TGTGCCGTCCAGGGACAGGGGAGAAACGAGCAGTACTTC.